The table lists the clone carrying this TCR beta chain with a count of one. Antigen: not known. This entry comes from a study of T cell responses to AZD1222 COVID-19 vaccine. Study outcomes and limitations: Spike-wide vaccine-associated CD4 TCRs dominated at 160-218 and 743-854. Increased Spike-specific TCR breadth and depth were observed after two AZD1222 doses. Baseline serology detected seropositivity in only a handful of AZD1222 recipients. Among the donors, most were white British and more were female, and clonal diversity was possibly underestimated.

This CDR3 has 13 residues. V lost 5 bases, J lost 11 bases, and 8 bases stayed unmatched. Germline V gene data show CDR1 as SGHTA and CDR2 as FQGNSA. Sequencing used immunoSEQ multiplex PCR; TCRdb keeps in-frame clones, though not all of them. The table shows 150,000 to 200,000 clones, with 90% to 95% occurring only once. The sequence was obtained from an adult who received the AZD1222 COVID-19 vaccine. The chain carries TRBV7-2 and TRBJ2-1; TRBD2 aligns across 8 bases. Sequenced material: peripheral blood, taken 28 days after the second AZD1222 dose. CDR3 residues: CASSVVSGEKQFF. The CDR3 DNA sequence: TGTGCCAGCAGCGTAGTTAGCGGGGAAAAGCAGTTCTTC.